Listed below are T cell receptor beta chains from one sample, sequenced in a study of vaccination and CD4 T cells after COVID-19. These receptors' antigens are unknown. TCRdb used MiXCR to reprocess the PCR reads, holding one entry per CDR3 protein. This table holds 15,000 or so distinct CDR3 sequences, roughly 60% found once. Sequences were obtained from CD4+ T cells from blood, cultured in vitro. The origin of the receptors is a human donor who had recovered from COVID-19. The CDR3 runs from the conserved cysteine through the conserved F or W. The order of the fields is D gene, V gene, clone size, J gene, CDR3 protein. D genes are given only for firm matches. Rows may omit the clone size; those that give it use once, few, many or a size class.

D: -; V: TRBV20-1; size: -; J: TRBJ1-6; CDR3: CSARDSTRDRLNSPLHF
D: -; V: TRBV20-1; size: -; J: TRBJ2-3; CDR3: CSASQSTDTQYF
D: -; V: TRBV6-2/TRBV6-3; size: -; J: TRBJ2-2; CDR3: CASSTGRGRRNTGELFF
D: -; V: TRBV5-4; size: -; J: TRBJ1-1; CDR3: CASSSWYTEAFF
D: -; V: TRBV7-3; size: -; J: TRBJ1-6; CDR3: CASRTIEGSPLHF
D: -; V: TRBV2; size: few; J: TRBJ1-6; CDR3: CASSAEGNSPLHF
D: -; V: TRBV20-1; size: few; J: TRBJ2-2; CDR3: CSASPDTGGELFF
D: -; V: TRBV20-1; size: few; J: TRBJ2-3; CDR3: CSASRRGAPDTQYF
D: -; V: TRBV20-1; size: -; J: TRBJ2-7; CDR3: CSASFLGKDYEQYF
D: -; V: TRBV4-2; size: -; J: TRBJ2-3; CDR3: CASSQDLHTDTQYF
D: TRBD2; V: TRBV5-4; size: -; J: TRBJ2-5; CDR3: CASSPSGGEETQYF
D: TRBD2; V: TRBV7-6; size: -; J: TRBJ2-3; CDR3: CASSLEAGQTDTQYF
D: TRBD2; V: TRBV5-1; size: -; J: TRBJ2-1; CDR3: CASSSVAGGGSSYNEQFF
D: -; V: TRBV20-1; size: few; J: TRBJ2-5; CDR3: CSASEGGRPVTQYF
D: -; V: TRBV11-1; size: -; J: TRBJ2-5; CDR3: CASSLLLAGETQYF
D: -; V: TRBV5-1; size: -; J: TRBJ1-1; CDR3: CASSLVQGLTEAFF
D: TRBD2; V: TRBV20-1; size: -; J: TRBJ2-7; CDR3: CSARQGLAGSYEQYF
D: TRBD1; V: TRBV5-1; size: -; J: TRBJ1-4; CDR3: CASSDRGRSEKLFF
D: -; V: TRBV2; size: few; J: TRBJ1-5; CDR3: CASSPPGWGSNQPQHF
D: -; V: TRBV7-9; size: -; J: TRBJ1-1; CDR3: CASSSGTYGAAEAFF
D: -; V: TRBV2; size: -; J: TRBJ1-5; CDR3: CASSGYGEALAQHF
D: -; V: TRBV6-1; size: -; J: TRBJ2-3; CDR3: CASSSDRATDTQYF
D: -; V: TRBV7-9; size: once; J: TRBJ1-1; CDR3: CASSLEAGVGEAFF
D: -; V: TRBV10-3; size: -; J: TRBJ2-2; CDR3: CAIQPGGGLTNTGELFF
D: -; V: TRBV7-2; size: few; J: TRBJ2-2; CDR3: CASSLGPGGGELFF
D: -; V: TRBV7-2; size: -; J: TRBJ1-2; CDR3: CASSHIYNRQTNYGYTF
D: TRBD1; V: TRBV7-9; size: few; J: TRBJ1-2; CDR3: CASSLRTGPERSYTF
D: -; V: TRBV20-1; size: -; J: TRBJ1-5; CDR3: CSTIGTLNQPQHF
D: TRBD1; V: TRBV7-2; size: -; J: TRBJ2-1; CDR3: CASRTGGGSWNEQFF
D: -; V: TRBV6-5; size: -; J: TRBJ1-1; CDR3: CASSSLDKNTEAFF
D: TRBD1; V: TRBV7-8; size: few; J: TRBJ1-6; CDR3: CASSVGQGRNSPLHF
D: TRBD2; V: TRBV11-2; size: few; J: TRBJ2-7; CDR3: CASLSGSSGLTYEQYF
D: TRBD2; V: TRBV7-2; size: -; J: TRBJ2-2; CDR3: CASSLMLAGYGELFF
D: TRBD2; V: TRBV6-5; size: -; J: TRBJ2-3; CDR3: CASSLGGRVSRTQYF
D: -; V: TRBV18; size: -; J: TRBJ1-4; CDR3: CASSPPSGDEKLFF
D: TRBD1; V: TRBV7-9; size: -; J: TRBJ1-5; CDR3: CASSPGQGAVDNQPQHF
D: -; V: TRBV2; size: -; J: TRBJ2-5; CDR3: CASSEARETQYF
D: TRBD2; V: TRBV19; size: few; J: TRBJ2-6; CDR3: CASRAAGTGANVLTF
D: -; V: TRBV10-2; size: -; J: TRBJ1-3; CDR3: CASGWDSGNTIYF
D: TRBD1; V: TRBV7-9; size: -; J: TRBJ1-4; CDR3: CASSPQGSGEKLFF
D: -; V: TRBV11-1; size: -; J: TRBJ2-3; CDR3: CASGSSTDTQYF
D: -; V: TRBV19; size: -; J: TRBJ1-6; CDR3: CASKLSRARNSPLHF
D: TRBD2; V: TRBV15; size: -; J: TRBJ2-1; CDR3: CATSRGLAGAGEQFF
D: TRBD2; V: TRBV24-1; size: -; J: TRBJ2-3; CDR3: CATSDAWREGTDTQYF
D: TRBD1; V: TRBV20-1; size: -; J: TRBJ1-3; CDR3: CSAKQGAGGNTIYF
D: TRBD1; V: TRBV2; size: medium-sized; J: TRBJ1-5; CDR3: CASSGQGWNQPQHF
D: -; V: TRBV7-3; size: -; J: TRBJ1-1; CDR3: CASSRYTDTEAFF
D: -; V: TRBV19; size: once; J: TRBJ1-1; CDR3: CASSKRQGTEAFF